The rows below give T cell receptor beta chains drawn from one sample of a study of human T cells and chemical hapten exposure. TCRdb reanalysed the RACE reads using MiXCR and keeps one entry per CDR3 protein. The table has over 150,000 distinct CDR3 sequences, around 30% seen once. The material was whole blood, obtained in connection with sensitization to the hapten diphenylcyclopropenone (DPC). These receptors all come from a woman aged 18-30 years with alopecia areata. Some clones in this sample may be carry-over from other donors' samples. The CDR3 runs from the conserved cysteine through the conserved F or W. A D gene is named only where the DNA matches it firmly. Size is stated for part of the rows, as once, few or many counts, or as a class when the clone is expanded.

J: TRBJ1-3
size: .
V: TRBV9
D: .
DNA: TGTGCCAGCAGCGTCGCGATGACTGGAAACACCATATATTTT
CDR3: CASSVAMTGNTIYF

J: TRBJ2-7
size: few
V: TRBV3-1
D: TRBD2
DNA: TGTGCCAGCAGCCAAGACCCTCTCAGCGGGGCTTACGAGCAGTACTTC
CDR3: CASSQDPLSGAYEQYF

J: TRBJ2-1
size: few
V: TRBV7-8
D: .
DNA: TGTGCCAGCAGCTCCGCTATTGGTTTGTACAATGAGCAGTTCTTC
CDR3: CASSSAIGLYNEQFF

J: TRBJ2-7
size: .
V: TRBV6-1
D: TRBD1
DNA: TGTGCCAGCTCCCGACAGGGTGGGGCCCTCTCCTACGAGCAGTACTTC
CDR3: CASSRQGGALSYEQYF

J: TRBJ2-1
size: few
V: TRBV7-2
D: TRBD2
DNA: TGTGCCAGCAGCCACATCACTAGCGGCCCTTACAATGAGCAGTTCTTC
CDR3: CASSHITSGPYNEQFF

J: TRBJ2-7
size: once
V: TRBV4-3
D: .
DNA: TGCGCCAGCAGCCAAGGTCTGATGAACGAGCAGTACTTC
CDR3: CASSQGLMNEQYF

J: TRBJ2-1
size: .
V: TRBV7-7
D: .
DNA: TGTGCTAGCAGCCCCCTAGGGCTCCACAATGAGCAGTTCTTC
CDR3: CASSPLGLHNEQFF

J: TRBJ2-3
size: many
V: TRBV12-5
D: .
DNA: TGTGCTAGTGGTTTGGGACAGCCTAGCACAGATACGCAGTATTTT
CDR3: CASGLGQPSTDTQYF

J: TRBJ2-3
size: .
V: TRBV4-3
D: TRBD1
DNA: TGCGCCAGCAGCCTAGGCGGGACAGGGAAAGATACGCAGTATTTT
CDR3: CASSLGGTGKDTQYF

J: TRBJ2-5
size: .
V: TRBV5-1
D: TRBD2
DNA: TGCGCCAGCAGCTTGCAGCGGGGTCCTGTGGAGACCCAGTACTTC
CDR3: CASSLQRGPVETQYF

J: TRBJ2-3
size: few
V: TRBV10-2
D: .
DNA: TGCGCCAGCAGTGATCGGGGGACAGATACGCAGTATTTT
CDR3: CASSDRGTDTQYF

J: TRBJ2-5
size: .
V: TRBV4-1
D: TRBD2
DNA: TGCGCCAGCAGCCAATCTCCGGGACTAGCCCAAGAGACCCAGTACTTC
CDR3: CASSQSPGLAQETQYF

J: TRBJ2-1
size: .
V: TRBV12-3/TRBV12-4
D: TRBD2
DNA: TGTGCCAGCAGTTCGGGACTAGCGGGAGGAGGTGAGCAGTTCTTC
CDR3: CASSSGLAGGGEQFF

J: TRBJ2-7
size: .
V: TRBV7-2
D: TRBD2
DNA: TGTGCCAGCAGCCCCCGGCGGGAGACCCTATACGAGCAGTACTTC
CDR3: CASSPRRETLYEQYF

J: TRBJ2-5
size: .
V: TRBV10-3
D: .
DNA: TGTGCCATCAGTCCGACGGGAGAAGAGACCCAGTACTTC
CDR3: CAISPTGEETQYF

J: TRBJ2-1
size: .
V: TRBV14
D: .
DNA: TGTGCCAGCAGCCAAGATCCCGACAGCCATTTGAACAATGAGCAGTTCTTC
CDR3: CASSQDPDSHLNNEQFF

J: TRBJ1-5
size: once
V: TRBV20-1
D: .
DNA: TGCAGTGCTCGGGAAGACCTCAATCAGCCCCAGCATTTT
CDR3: CSAREDLNQPQHF

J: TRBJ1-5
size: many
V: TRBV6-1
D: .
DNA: TGTGCCAGCAGTGACAGGGGAAGAGGGCCCCAGCATTTT
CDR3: CASSDRGRGPQHF

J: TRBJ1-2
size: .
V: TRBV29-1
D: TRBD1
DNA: TGCAGCGGGACAGGGTCTAACTATGGCTACACCTTC
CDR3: CSGTGSNYGYTF

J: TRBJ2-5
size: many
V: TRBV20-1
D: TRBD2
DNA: TGCAGTGCTAAAGCGGGGATCTCTCAGACCCAGTACTTC
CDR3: CSAKAGISQTQYF

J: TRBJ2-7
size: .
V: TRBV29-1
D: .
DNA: TGCAGCGTTGAAGGGCAGTCCCAATACGAGCAGTACTTC
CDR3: CSVEGQSQYEQYF

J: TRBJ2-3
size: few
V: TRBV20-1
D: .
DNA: TGCAGTGCTAGAGACCACCGGGGGATCACAGATACGCAGTATTTT
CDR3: CSARDHRGITDTQYF

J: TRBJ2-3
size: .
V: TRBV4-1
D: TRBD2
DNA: TGCGCCAGCAGCCAAGTTCAGACTACCGGGACTAGCGGGACAGATACGCAGTATTTT
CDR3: CASSQVQTTGTSGTDTQYF

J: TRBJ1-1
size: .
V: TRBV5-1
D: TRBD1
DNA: TGCGCCAGCAGCTCTGGGGACAGGGGGGACGCTTTCTTT
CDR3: CASSSGDRGDAFF

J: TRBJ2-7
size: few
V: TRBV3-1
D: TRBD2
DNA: TGTGCCAGCAGCCAGGGCCCGGGGGGGCACTACGAGCAGTACTTC
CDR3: CASSQGPGGHYEQYF

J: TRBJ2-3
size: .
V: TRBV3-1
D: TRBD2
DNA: TGTGCCAGCAGTCGGGGGGGCCGGACAGATACGCAGTATTTT
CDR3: CASSRGGRTDTQYF

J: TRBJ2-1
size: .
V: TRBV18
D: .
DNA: TGTGCCAGCTCACCCCCATTCGCTACAAGGGGAGGCTACAATGAGCAGTTCTTC
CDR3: CASSPPFATRGGYNEQFF

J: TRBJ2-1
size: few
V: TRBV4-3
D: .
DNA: TGCGCCAGCAGCCAAGATGGTCAGGGAGCTGGCCGGCATGAGCAGTTCTTC
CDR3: CASSQDGQGAGRHEQFF

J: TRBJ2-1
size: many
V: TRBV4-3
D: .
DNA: TGCGCCAGCAGCGCTCAACAGGTGATCCCCTACAATGAGCAGTTCTTC
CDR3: CASSAQQVIPYNEQFF

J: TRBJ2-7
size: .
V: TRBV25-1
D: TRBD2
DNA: TGTGCCAGCAGTCCGGGGACTACCCCATCCTACGAGCAGTACTTC
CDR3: CASSPGTTPSYEQYF

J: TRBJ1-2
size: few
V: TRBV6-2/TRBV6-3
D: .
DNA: TGTGCCGCCCGGGCTCCGGGCGGCTACACCTTC
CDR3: CAARAPGGYTF

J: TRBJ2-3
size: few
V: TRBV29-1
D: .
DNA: TGCAGCGTTGACAGCCTAGATACGCAGTATTTT
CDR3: CSVDSLDTQYF

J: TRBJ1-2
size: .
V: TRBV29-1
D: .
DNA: TGCAGCGTTGTACGGGAAGCCGGCTACACCTTC
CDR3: CSVVREAGYTF

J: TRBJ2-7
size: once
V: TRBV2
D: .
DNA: TGTGCCAGCAAAGTCACGAACTACGAGCAGTACTTC
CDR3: CASKVTNYEQYF

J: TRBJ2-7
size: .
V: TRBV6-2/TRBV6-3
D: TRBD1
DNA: TGTGCCAGCAGTTGGGACAGCTCCTACGAGCAGTACTTC
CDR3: CASSWDSSYEQYF

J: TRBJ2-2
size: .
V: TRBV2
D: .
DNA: TGTGCCAGCAGTGAGTCCAGGACTAACACCGGGGAGCTGTTTTTT
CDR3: CASSESRTNTGELFF

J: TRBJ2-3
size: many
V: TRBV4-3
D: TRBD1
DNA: TGCGCCAGCAGCCAAGAAGACAGGGGCACGGATACGCAGTATTTT
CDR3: CASSQEDRGTDTQYF

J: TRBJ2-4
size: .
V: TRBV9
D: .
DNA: TGTGCCAGCAGCGTAAGAGGTGGCGGGGTCATAGACATTCAGTACTTC
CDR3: CASSVRGGGVIDIQYF

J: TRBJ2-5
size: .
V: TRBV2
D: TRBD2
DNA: TGTGCCAGCGGACTAGCGGGAGTCGTGGAGACCCAGTACTTC
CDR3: CASGLAGVVETQYF

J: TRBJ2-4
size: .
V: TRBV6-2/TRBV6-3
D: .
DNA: TGTGCCAGCAGTTACTCCCTAACAGGGTGGCGGGCTGTCCAGTACTTC
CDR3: CASSYSLTGWRAVQYF

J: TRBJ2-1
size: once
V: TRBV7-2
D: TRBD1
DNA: TGTGCCAGCAGCTTCCGGGACAGGGGGTTCACTGAGCAGTTCTTC
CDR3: CASSFRDRGFTEQFF

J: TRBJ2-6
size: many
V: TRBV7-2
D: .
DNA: TGTGCCAGCAGCGCTACCTCGGCCAACGTCCTGACTTTC
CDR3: CASSATSANVLTF

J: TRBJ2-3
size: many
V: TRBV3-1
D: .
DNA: TGTGCCAGCAGCGAATTAGCGCGAGGGGCCACAGATACGCAGTATTTT
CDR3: CASSELARGATDTQYF

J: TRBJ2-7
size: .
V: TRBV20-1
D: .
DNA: TGCAGTGCTCCTAACAGAGCCTACGAGCAGTACTTC
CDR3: CSAPNRAYEQYF

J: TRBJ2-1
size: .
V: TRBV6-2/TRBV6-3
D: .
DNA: TGTGCCAGCAGTTACAAAGGAGGGCCCCCGGGATATGAGCAGTTCTTC
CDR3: CASSYKGGPPGYEQFF